The 26 T cell receptor beta chains given below trace back to one sample, sequenced in a study of blood T cells in healthy people across ages. Together with a sample-barcoded 5' primer, a J-beta primer mix was included in a second PCR lasting roughly 6 to 12 cycles. TCRdb itself ran the 5' RACE reads through MiXCR, one entry per CDR3 protein. The table includes 750,000 or so distinct CDR3 sequences, around 25% detected once. This sample was shared with a second study, whose subject was T cells of mothers and their children.

Sequenced sample: blood. Source of these receptors: a boy between 10 and 17 years old in good health.

J is TRBJ2-1 and V is TRBV6-1, with D possibly being TRBD1 (6 bases). Looked up from germline, CDR1 is MNHNS and CDR2 is SASEGT. Between the trimmed V and J ends, which lost 3 bases and 8 bases, there was a span of 17 bases. CDR3 length: 15 amino acids. The CDR3 region is CASSENGAPGDEQFF. CDR3 DNA sequence: TGTGCCAGCAGTGAGAATGGGGCCCCAGGGGATGAGCAGTTCTTC.

This chain links TRBV12-3 or TRBV12-4 with TRBJ2-2, with TRBD1 identical over 8 bases. The CDR3 spans 16 residues. J gave up 2 bases and V 7 bases, and 9 bases lay outside the gene matches. As DNA, the CDR3 is TGTGCCAGCACCCTCTCAGGGGGCGCCAACACCGGGGAGCTGTTTTTT. Its protein is CASTLSGGANTGELFF.

This clonotype appeared a few times. The chain couples TRBV28 to TRBJ1-3; D is perhaps TRBD1 (5 bases). The length of the CDR3 is 17 residues. From germline, CDR1 is MDHEN and CDR2 SYDVKM. The V end lost 3 bases, the J end lost 3 bases, and 18 bases lay between the germline ends. CDR3 in amino acids: CASSFRPKGKVGNTIYF. CDR3 DNA: TGTGCCAGCAGTTTCAGGCCTAAGGGGAAGGTTGGAAACACCATATATTTT.

With respect to this clonotype: One junction end does not reproduce the germline sequence, and a read error may be involved. This chain uses TRBV12-3 or TRBV12-4 with TRBJ2-7; D is unresolved. The CDR3 has 12 residues. This chain's CDR3 is CASSLSSYDQYF. The CDR3 DNA reads as TGTGCCAGCAGTTTATCCTCCTACGACCAGTACTTC.

The chain couples TRBV4-3 to TRBJ1-2; D gene ambiguous. The germline V gene has CDR1 LGHNA and CDR2 YSLEER. The CDR3 runs to 15 residues. The V end lost 0 bases, the J end lost 6 bases, and 14 bases lay between the germline ends. The CDR3 DNA reads as TGCGCCAGCAGCCAAGATAGGGTAGGAGGGAATGGCTACACCTTC. Residues: CASSQDRVGGNGYTF.

The chain links TRBV7-3 to TRBJ2-7, with TRBD1 identical over 7 bases. The CDR3 loop spans 15 amino acids. V dropped 5 bases and J dropped 9; count of bases not matched to a gene: 16. Germline CDR1 reads SGHTA; CDR2 reads FQGTGA. The DNA for the CDR3 is TGTGCCAGCAGCCCAGAGGGACAGACACGAATTGGGCAGTACTTC. The encoded protein is CASSPEGQTRIGQYF.

This clonotype showed up just a few times. The chain recombines TRBV7-2 with TRBJ2-7; 8 nucleotides line up with TRBD2. CDR3 length: 16 residues. Unmatched junction bases numbered 12, after V lost 4 bases and J lost 4 bases. Germline CDR1 is SGHTA and CDR2 is FQGNSA. The CDR3 protein is CASSSKSGSSLYEQYF. The CDR3 nucleotides are TGTGCCAGCAGCTCTAAAAGCGGGAGTTCTCTGTACGAGCAGTACTTC. The whole variable domain, remainder taken from reference TRBV7-2 and TRBJ2-7, is GAGVSQSPSNKVTEKGKDVELRCDPISGHTALYWYRQSLGQGLEFLIYFQGNSAPDKSGLPSDRFSAERTGGSVSTLTIQRTQQEDSAVYLCASSSKSGSSLYEQYFGPGTRLTVT.

The rearrangement links TRBV6-5 to TRBJ2-5; the match to TRBD2 covers 11 bases. J was trimmed by 2 bases and V by 8 bases; bases with no gene match: 7. From germline, CDR1 is MNHEY and CDR2 SVGAGI. The CDR3 extends over 15 amino acids. The CDR3 DNA follows: TGTGCCAGCGCAACTAGCGGGGGATATCAAGAGACCCAGTACTTC. The encoded protein is CASATSGGYQETQYF.

The V and J genes are TRBV9 and TRBJ1-1; TRBD1 agrees at 8 bases. V dropped 0 bases and J dropped 2; count of bases not matched to a gene: 6. Germline V CDR1 and CDR2: SGDLS, YYNGEE. The CDR3 loop spans 16 amino acids. The DNA for the CDR3 is TGTGCCAGCAGCGTAGGAGTCGGGACAGGTAACACTGAAGCTTTCTTT. It yields the protein CASSVGVGTGNTEAFF.

The V gene is TRBV7-3, the J gene TRBJ2-3; no clear D. The length of the CDR3 is 15 residues. V lost 5 bases, J lost 2 bases, and 14 bases lay in between. Germline CDR1 reads SGHTA; CDR2 reads FQGTGA. DNA for the CDR3: TGTGCCAGCAGCCTGGTACCCAGTACCACAGATACGCAGTATTTT. This encodes CASSLVPSTTDTQYF.

Only a few counts were recorded for this clonotype. A junction end diverges from the germline sequence, so it may reflect a read error. The J gene is TRBJ2-1, the V gene TRBV20-1; D call uncertain. The CDR3 extends over 14 amino acids. Germline V gene data show CDR1 as DFQATT and CDR2 as SNEGSKA (reference sequence). The CDR3 bases are TGCAGTGCTAGTATCGGACGATCCTACGATGAGCAGTTCTTC. As protein: CSASIGRSYDEQFF.

The chain has TRBV7-2 and TRBJ2-7, with 8 positions matching TRBD1. Germline V gene data show CDR1 as SGHTA and CDR2 as FQGNSA. The length of the CDR3 is 15 residues. V lost 4 bases and J lost 3; bases outside the gene matches: 8. The CDR3 reads CASSWRQGQGYEQYF. CDR3 DNA sequence: TGTGCCAGCAGCTGGCGACAGGGGCAGGGCTACGAGCAGTACTTC.

This clonotype has just a few counts. The rearrangement uses TRBV11-2 and TRBJ1-2; D is undetermined. Germline V lookup: CDR1 SGHAT, CDR2 FQNNGV. Trimming took 0 bases from V and 1 from J, leaving 9 bases between them. This CDR3 contains 15 residues. The CDR3 DNA is TGTGCCAGCAGCTTAGACGGACGGATTAACTATGGCTACACCTTC. It is translated as CASSLDGRINYGYTF.

This chain connects TRBV10-3 to TRBJ1-6; 10 nucleotides align to TRBD1. Unmatched junction bases numbered 1, after V lost 5 bases and J lost 9 bases. CDR3 length equals 13 residues. Germline assignment: CDR1 ENHRY and CDR2 SYGVKD. The CDR3 sequence: CAISRQGASPLHF. The CDR3 nucleotides read TGTGCCATCAGTAGACAGGGGGCTTCACCCCTCCACTTT.

The V call is TRBV7-6, the J call TRBJ1-3; D ambiguous. The germline V gene encodes CDR1 SGHVS and CDR2 FNYEAQ. The CDR3 contains 18 residues. Between the trimmed V and J ends, which lost 5 bases and 2 bases, there was a span of 22 bases. The CDR3 coding sequence is TGTGCCAGCAGCCCCCAGGTCCCCCGTCATCCGGCTGGAAACACCATATATTTT. This codes for CASSPQVPRHPAGNTIYF.

The J gene is TRBJ2-3, the V gene TRBV7-9; TRBD2 matches at 9 bases. The V and J ends lost 2 bases and 4 bases, in that order; junction bases with no gene match: 10. This CDR3 is 17 amino acids long. The germline CDR1 and CDR2 sequences are SEHNR and FQNEAQ (reference sequence). The CDR3 region is CASSLPSLGLAADTQYF. The CDR3 DNA follows: TGTGCCAGCAGCTTACCGAGTTTGGGACTAGCAGCAGATACGCAGTATTTT.

This chain links TRBV29-1 with TRBJ1-2; unclear D gene. V lost 5 bases and J lost 1, with 5 bases in between. The CDR3 sequence is 11 residues long. Looked up from germline, CDR1 is SQVTM and CDR2 is ANQGSEA. CDR3 region: CSVNDNYGYTF. The DNA for the CDR3 is TGCAGCGTTAACGATAACTATGGCTACACCTTC.

V is TRBV29-1 and J is TRBJ2-3, with a possible D match to TRBD2 (6 bases). The CDR3 spans 14 residues. Germline CDR1 reads SQVTM; CDR2 reads ANQGSEA. V shed 4 bases and J shed 4 bases, with 15 bases lying between them. CDR3 nucleotide sequence: TGCAGCGTTGCTGTGGGGGGTAGCGCAGATACGCAGTATTTT. It is translated as CSVAVGGSADTQYF.

The V gene is TRBV6-2 or TRBV6-3, the J gene TRBJ2-7, with 8 nucleotides matching TRBD2. The CDR3 has 16 residues. Germline V gene data show CDR1 as MNHEY and CDR2 as SVGEGT. V dropped 5 bases and J dropped 3; count of bases not matched to a gene: 12. The CDR3 coding sequence is TGTGCCAGCAGTGATCGTACTAGCGGATTACTCTACGAGCAGTACTTC. Its translation is CASSDRTSGLLYEQYF.

The chain joins TRBV28 to TRBJ2-5; 7 bases map to TRBD2. Germline V lookup: CDR1 MDHEN, CDR2 SYDVKM. The CDR3 is 16 amino acids. Trimming removed 5 bases from V and 0 bases from J; junction bases left unmatched: 9. The CDR3 nucleotides are TGTGCCAGCAGTCTTCCTAGCGGAGGGTACCAAGAGACCCAGTACTTC. Amino acids: CASSLPSGGYQETQYF.

The chain is built from TRBV7-2 and TRBJ2-6; 8 nucleotides align to TRBD1. CDR3 length: 16 residues. CDR1 is SGHTA and CDR2 is FQGNSA in the germline V gene. V shed 5 bases and J 1 base; nucleotides not matched to a gene: 4. CDR3 in DNA: TGTGCCAGCAGCGAGGACAGGGCTTCTGGGGCCAACGTCCTGACTTTC. Translation: CASSEDRASGANVLTF.

This clonotype was seen more than once but under ten times. The chain combines TRBV6-1 with TRBJ2-5, with 8 positions matching TRBD2. The end of the DNA fits TRBJ2-1 better, so the J call may be wrong. CDR1 is MNHNS, CDR2 SASEGT, per germline. This CDR3 region has 12 residues. The CDR3 sequence: CASSHGGDEQFF. CDR3 DNA: TGTGCCAGCAGTCACGGGGGGGATGAGCAGTTCTTC.

V and J are TRBV28 and TRBJ2-6, with 8 bases aligning to TRBD1. Trimming removed 4 bases from V and 3 bases from J; junction bases left unmatched: 8. The CDR3 extends over 17 amino acids. The germline CDR1 and CDR2 sequences are MDHEN and SYDVKM. CDR3 DNA sequence: TGTGCCAGCAGTTCACCGGGACAGGAGGTTGGGGCCAACGTCCTGACTTTC. It specifies CASSSPGQEVGANVLTF. The whole variable domain, filled in from reference TRBV28 and TRBJ2-6, reads DVKVTQSSRYLVKRTGEKVFLECVQDMDHENMFWYRQDPGLGLRLIYFSYDVKMKEKGDIPEGYSVSREKKERFSLILESASTNQTSMYLCASSSPGQEVGANVLTFGAGSRLTVL.

This clonotype has more than one count but fewer than ten. The rearrangement joins TRBV28 to TRBJ2-1, with TRBD1 matching over 9 bases. The CDR3 consists of 17 residues. Germline-derived CDR1 and CDR2 are MDHEN and SYDVKM. V was pared by 4 bases and J by 10 bases, with 17 bases of the junction left unmatched. The CDR3, as DNA: TGTGCCAGCAGTTCAGTCGTAGGACAGGGGCTGACTCTAGAGCAGTTCTTC. The encoded protein is CASSSVVGQGLTLEQFF.

This clonotype was counted a few times. V usage is TRBV20-1 and J usage is TRBJ1-1, with D unresolved. The CDR3 has 13 residues. Germline CDR1 reads DFQATT; CDR2 reads SNEGSKA (reference sequence). V gave up 0 bases and J gave up 3 bases, with 8 bases separating them. The CDR3 is CSARDGVDTEAFF. The CDR3 DNA reads TGCAGTGCTAGAGATGGGGTTGACACTGAAGCTTTCTTT.

This clonotype came up a few times. J is TRBJ2-2 and V is TRBV10-3; D is unclear. V was pared by 10 bases and J by 1 base, with 13 bases between. This CDR3 has 14 residues. Germline loops: CDR1 ENHRY, CDR2 SYGVKD. This CDR3 reads CATAPTENTGELFF. DNA of the CDR3: TGTGCCACGGCCCCTACCGAGAACACCGGGGAGCTGTTTTTT.